Shown below are 27 T cell receptor beta chains from a single sample sequenced in a study of CD8+ T cells in alopecia areata. RNA was extracted and reverse transcribed into cDNA as the sequencing template. Measured with immunoSEQ multiplex PCR; TCRdb has only the in-frame clones, and not every one. The data hold 140,000 to 150,000 clones, with 62% observed a single time. The sample consisted of CD8+ T cells sorted from blood. These receptors were collected from a human donor in good health.

This clone has a single count. The chain is built from TRBV9 and TRBJ2-1; D uncertain. Trimming removed 0 bases from V and 8 bases from J, with 12 bases in between. CDR1 and CDR2 (germline): SGDLS, YYNGEE. This CDR3 is 14 amino acids long. The DNA of the CDR3 is TGTGCCAGCAGCGTAGGGATTAGACCGGATGAGCAGTTCTTC. The encoded protein is CASSVGIRPDEQFF.

The genes are TRBV12-2 and TRBJ2-3. TRBV12-2 is described as a pseudogene. CDR3 length: 12 residues. CDR3 region: CASRTGPRRGYF. The CDR3 coding sequence is TGTGCAAGTCGCACGGGACCCCGAAGAGGGTATTTT.

This clone was recorded a few times. At one end the junction does not follow the germline gene, possibly because of a read error. The CDR3 DNA reads TGCGCCAGCAGTCCAATCCCGGAGGACCGTTTC. It yields the protein CASSPIPEDRF. The chain links TRBV23-1 to TRBJ2-7; weak D call: TRBD2 (5 bases). TRBV23-1 is an ORF, and what it does is uncertain. The CDR3 has 11 residues.

The rearrangement uses TRBV5-6 and TRBJ2-7; no definite D call. Germline values: CDR1 SGHDT, CDR2 YYEEEE. Trimming took 3 bases from V and 3 from J, leaving 10 bases between them. This CDR3 region has 13 residues. DNA of the CDR3: TGTGCCAGCAGCTCCCGAGATGACTACGAGCAGTACTTC. Protein sequence: CASSSRDDYEQYF.

The chain employs TRBV30 and TRBJ2-3; TRBD2 matches at 10 bases. Trimming took 5 bases from V and 0 from J; bases not matched to a gene: 8. CDR3 size: 16 residues. Germline-derived CDR1 and CDR2 are GTSNPN and SVGIG (reference sequence). The DNA of the CDR3 is TGTGCCTGGCGACCTACTAGCGGGGCTAGCACAGATACGCAGTATTTT. It translates to CAWRPTSGASTDTQYF.

The chain links TRBV7-6 to TRBJ2-7; 7 positions agree with TRBD2. There are 15 residues in the CDR3. With V trimmed by 1 base and J by 2 bases, 5 bases remained unmatched. Germline V gene sequence: CDR1 SGHVS, CDR2 FNYEAQ. The CDR3 region is CASSLDVGGPYEQYF. CDR3 bases: TGTGCCAGCAGCTTAGACGTGGGAGGGCCCTACGAGCAGTACTTC.

This clone was picked up a small number of times. The rearrangement links TRBV29-1 to TRBJ2-5; D might be TRBD1 (6 bases). This CDR3 has 15 residues. The germline CDR1 and CDR2 sequences are SQVTM and ANQGSEA. With 7 bases removed from V and 4 bases from J, the gap between germline ends came to 22 bases. The CDR3 DNA is TGCAGCGCCCAAGACGTGACAGGTGGTGCAGAGACCCAGTACTTC. Amino acid sequence: CSAQDVTGGAETQYF.

This clone was counted a few times. The chain recombines TRBV27 with TRBJ2-1, with 8 bases lining up with TRBD1. This CDR3 region has 15 residues. Trimming at V came to 4 bases and at J to 9 bases, leaving 11 bases not matched to a gene. Germline V gene lookup returns CDR1 MNHEY and CDR2 SMNVEV (reference sequence). CDR3: CASSYSGTGGREQFF. CDR3 in DNA: TGTGCCAGCAGTTACTCCGGGACAGGAGGGCGTGAGCAGTTCTTC.

As concerns this clone: The same CDR3 is also encoded by other DNA sequences in this sample. The rearrangement links TRBV29-1 to TRBJ1-2; weak D call: TRBD1 (5 bases). V gave up 3 bases and J gave up 6 bases, with 8 bases separating them. CDR3 size: 11 residues. Germline loops: CDR1 SQVTM, CDR2 ANQGSEA. DNA of the CDR3: TGCAGCGTTGATCTCAGGGATGGCTACACCTTC. Amino acid sequence: CSVDLRDGYTF.

This rearrangement joins TRBV27 to TRBJ2-1; 13 bases are a match to TRBD2. The trim removed 5 bases at V and 7 bases at J, leaving 5 bases unmatched. The CDR3 consists of 15 residues. CDR1 and CDR2 from the germline V gene are MNHEY and SMNVEV (reference sequence). CDR3 residues: CASSIGTSGKNEQFF. In DNA, the CDR3 is TGTGCCAGCAGTATCGGGACTAGCGGGAAAAATGAGCAGTTCTTC.

The chain couples TRBV29-1 to TRBJ2-1, with 7 nucleotides matching TRBD2. CDR3 length: 15 amino acids. Germline CDR1 and CDR2: SQVTM and ANQGSEA. The J segment lost 6 bases and the V segment lost 6 bases, leaving 14 bases of the junction unmatched. The CDR3: CSVRHGEGRGNEQFF. The CDR3 DNA follows: TGCAGCGTACGACACGGGGAGGGAAGAGGCAATGAGCAGTTCTTC.

V is TRBV29-1 and J is TRBJ2-1; maybe TRBD1 (5 bases). The CDR3 sequence is 15 residues long. Trimming pared 7 bases from V and 0 bases from J, leaving 16 bases between. Germline V gene data show CDR1 as SQVTM and CDR2 as ANQGSEA. CDR3 residues: CSADYRSASYNEQFF. The CDR3 region has the DNA TGCAGCGCTGATTACAGGTCCGCCTCCTACAATGAGCAGTTCTTC.

This clone was counted a single time. The rearrangement joins TRBV27 to TRBJ1-1; D is unresolved. The CDR3 is made up of 13 amino acids. Trimming took 3 bases from V and 5 from J, leaving 10 bases between them. In germline, CDR1 is MNHEY, CDR2 SMNVEV (reference sequence). CDR3 coding DNA: TGTGCCAGCAGTTTTGGTAGTAAAACTGAAGCTTTCTTT. Translated: CASSFGSKTEAFF.

In this sample, this clone turned up a few times. V usage is TRBV29-1 and J usage is TRBJ2-7, with unresolved D. Germline V gene sequence: CDR1 SQVTM, CDR2 ANQGSEA. This CDR3 has 11 amino acids. V was shortened by 4 bases and J by 3 bases, with 7 bases between the two germline ends. CDR3 amino acids: CSVGIGYEQYF. The CDR3 bases are TGCAGCGTTGGTATAGGCTACGAGCAGTACTTC.

This clone was counted a few times. This chain joins TRBV2 and TRBJ2-2, with D possibly being TRBD1 (5 bases). Germline lookup yields CDR1 SNHLY and CDR2 FYNNEI. This CDR3 has 14 amino acids. The V end was cut by 4 bases, the J end by 7 bases, with 13 bases between. This chain's CDR3 is CASSGQGDLGELFF. As DNA, the CDR3 is TGTGCCAGCAGTGGCCAGGGCGACCTCGGGGAGCTGTTTTTT.

This clone showed up just a few times. The V call is TRBV5-1, the J call TRBJ2-7; no reliable D call. V lost 0 bases and J 2 bases, leaving 9 bases between the germline ends. This CDR3 is built from 14 residues. The germline V gene has CDR1 SGHRS and CDR2 YFSETQ. CDR3 in amino acids: CASSLELGTYEQYF. CDR3 in DNA: TGCGCCAGCAGCTTGGAGTTGGGAACCTACGAGCAGTACTTC.

The gene calls are TRBV9 and TRBJ2-7, with a possible D match to TRBD1 (6 bases). The CDR3 has 13 amino acids. The germline V and J ends were trimmed by 3 bases and 1 base, with 8 bases remaining between them. Germline-derived CDR1 and CDR2 are SGDLS and YYNGEE. CDR3 sequence reads: CASSGGQSYEQYF. In DNA form, the CDR3 reads TGTGCCAGCAGCGGAGGACAGTCCTACGAGCAGTACTTC.

Only a few counts were recorded for this clone. The CDR3 DNA sequence: TGTGCCAGCAGCCTTGGACTAGCGGGAGTGGTGTACAATGAGCAGTTCTTC. Amino acid sequence: CASSLGLAGVVYNEQFF. This chain connects TRBV13 to TRBJ2-1, with 13 bases lining up with TRBD2. The CDR3 spans 17 residues. Germline lookup yields CDR1 PRHDT and CDR2 FYEKMQ (reference sequence). V lost 5 bases and J lost 4; bases outside the gene matches: 8. Supplemented by reference TRBV13 and TRBJ2-1, the full variable domain reads AAGVIQSPRHLIKEKRETATLKCYPIPRHDTVYWYQQGPGQDPQFLISFYEKMQSDKGSIPDRFSAQQFSDYHSELNMSSLELGDSALYFCASSLGLAGVVYNEQFFGPGTRLTVL.

The J gene is TRBJ2-7, the V gene TRBV27; 9 bases agree with TRBD1. This CDR3 is built from 15 residues. The J segment lost 7 bases and the V segment lost 5 bases, leaving 12 bases of the junction unmatched. Per germline, CDR1 MNHEY and CDR2 SMNVEV (reference sequence). Written as DNA, the CDR3 is TGTGCCAGCAGTCCGGCAGGGACAGGGAAGGGAGAGCAGTACTTC. Translated, it gives CASSPAGTGKGEQYF.

This clone has only a few counts. This chain connects TRBV6-5 to TRBJ2-1, with a tentative D call TRBD2 (5 bases). Germline V gene lookup returns CDR1 MNHEY and CDR2 SVGAGI. V gave up 2 bases and J gave up 7 bases, with 15 bases separating them. The CDR3 spans 15 residues. In nucleotides, the CDR3 is TGTGCCAGCAGTTACGGAGGCCCGGCGACTAATGAGCAGTTCTTC. Its translation: CASSYGGPATNEQFF.

This rearrangement joins TRBV9 to TRBJ1-1, with TRBD1 matching over 7 bases. V dropped 0 bases and J dropped 10; count of bases not matched to a gene: 3. CDR3 size: 12 residues. The germline V gene encodes CDR1 SGDLS and CDR2 YYNGEE. The CDR3, as DNA: TGTGCCAGCAGCGTAGGGGACAGTCGAGCTTTCTTT. It yields the protein CASSVGDSRAFF.

This rearrangement joins TRBV4-2 to TRBJ1-1; no firm D call. The CDR3 consists of 16 residues. Germline CDR1 is LGHNA and CDR2 is YNFKEQ. Deletions cut 2 bases from V and 3 bases from J, with 16 bases between. This chain's CDR3 is CASSQSGSLADTEAFF. In DNA form, the CDR3 reads TGTGCCAGCAGCCAATCGGGCAGCCTAGCTGACACTGAAGCTTTCTTT.

For this clone: Relative to the germline gene, one junction end is altered; a read error may explain this. The V and J genes are TRBV7-6 and TRBJ2-7; tentatively, D is TRBD1 or TRBD2 (5 bases each). CDR1 and CDR2 from the germline V gene are SGHVS and FNYEAQ. This CDR3 has 10 amino acids. The CDR3 coding sequence is TGTGCCAGCAGCTTAATAGGGGACCCCTTC. It is translated as CASSLIGDPF.

This clone was observed a handful of times. The chain has TRBV29-1 and TRBJ2-2, with TRBD2 matching over 7 bases. V lost 4 bases to trimming and J lost 6 bases; unmatched junction nucleotides: 5. Germline loops: CDR1 SQVTM, CDR2 ANQGSEA. The CDR3 loop spans 13 amino acids. Here the CDR3 DNA reads TGCAGCGTTGGCGGGAGAGGGGCCGGGGAGCTGTTTTTT. The encoded protein is CSVGGRGAGELFF.

The chain couples TRBV29-1 to TRBJ2-7, with TRBD2 matching over 9 bases. The J segment lost 3 bases and the V segment lost 7 bases, leaving 4 bases of the junction unmatched. This CDR3 has 12 residues. The germline gives CDR1 SQVTM, CDR2 ANQGSEA. The CDR3 reads CSATSGIYEQYF. DNA for the CDR3: TGCAGCGCGACTAGCGGTATCTACGAGCAGTACTTC.

This chain uses TRBV11-2 with TRBJ2-7; D gene ambiguous. This CDR3 has 15 amino acids. Trimming removed 0 bases at V and 2 bases at J, with 11 bases between. The germline V gene encodes CDR1 SGHAT and CDR2 FQNNGV. CDR3 nucleotides: TGTGCCAGCAGCTTAGAACTGCAAGAGACCTACGAGCAGTACTTC. It codes for CASSLELQETYEQYF.

The chain recombines TRBV29-1 with TRBJ2-1; TRBD1 matches 7 bases. Germline V lookup: CDR1 SQVTM, CDR2 ANQGSEA. Losses at the gene ends were 2 bases for V and 2 bases for J; bases not matched to a gene: 3. The length of the CDR3 is 14 residues. CDR3 protein: CSVEFGTAYNEQFF. The CDR3 nucleotides are TGCAGCGTTGAATTTGGGACAGCCTACAATGAGCAGTTCTTC.